One sample yielded the 25 T cell receptor beta chains listed below, sequenced in a study of post-analysis software for immune sequencing data (dated by TCRdb to about 2015). Findings and caveats that apply to the study as a whole: Significantly higher frequencies in patients than in controls were found for several TRBV segments, including TRBV5-6, TRBV5-1 and TRBV20-1.

Their antigen targets remain unknown. Library preparation used PCR. Sequencing took place on an Illumina HiSeq 2500. To reduce PCR and sequencing biases, unique molecular identifiers were incorporated into the TCR beta cDNA libraries. In TCRdb, the public reads were trimmed at Q25 with fastp and aligned with MiXCR, with productive beta chains retained. Entries that share a CDR3 protein sequence are merged under the most common genes and DNA. In this sample the table shows over 700,000 distinct CDR3 sequences, just under 30% of which occur a single time. The top ten clonotypes cover more than 0.55% of the sample. Material for sequencing was blood. The receptors were sampled from a girl between 10 and 17 years old with multiple sclerosis.

This clonotype was seen only a few times. Relative to the germline gene, one junction end is altered; a read error may explain this. V and J are TRBV18 and TRBJ1-2; D is uncertain. Germline-derived CDR1 and CDR2 are KGHSH and LQKENI. The CDR3 has 15 residues. CDR3 in amino acids: CASSPGEGTIYCYTF. The DNA of the CDR3 is TGTGCCAGCTCACCAGGAGAGGGAACTATCTATTGCTACACCTTC.

This clonotype showed up just a few times. The CDR3 sequence: CASSYARTGSGIDTQYF. In DNA, the CDR3 is TGTGCCAGCAGTTACGCCCGGACAGGGTCGGGTATTGATACGCAGTATTTT. The chain carries TRBV6-5 and TRBJ2-3, with 8 positions matching TRBD1. Germline CDR1 MNHEY, CDR2 SVGAGI. After removal of 2 bases from V and 6 bases from J, the junction contained 13 bases not matched to a gene. The length of the CDR3 is 17 residues.

This clonotype has a handful of counts. This chain joins TRBV4-3 and TRBJ2-7; no clear D gene. CDR1 and CDR2 (germline): LGHNA, YSLEER. V dropped 0 bases and J dropped 7 bases, with 10 bases sitting between them. The CDR3 spans 13 residues. The CDR3 DNA sequence: TGCGCCAGCAGCCAAGATGGGTCGCGGGAGCAGTACTTC. It yields the protein CASSQDGSREQYF.

This chain joins TRBV5-1 and TRBJ2-1; 8 positions agree with TRBD2. The CDR3 is made up of 15 amino acids. Germline assignment: CDR1 SGHRS and CDR2 YFSETQ. V lost 0 bases and J lost 9; bases outside the gene matches: 8. CDR3 protein: CASSLDLAGSREQFF. CDR3 DNA: TGCGCCAGCAGCTTGGATCTAGCGGGCAGCCGTGAGCAGTTCTTC.

The J gene is TRBJ2-4, the V gene TRBV27, with D possibly being TRBD1 (5 bases). V was trimmed by 5 bases and J by 1 base, leaving 12 bases between them. The CDR3 spans 15 residues. In germline, CDR1 is MNHEY, CDR2 SMNVEV (reference sequence). The CDR3 protein is CASSPPDSAKNIQYF. For the CDR3, the DNA is TGTGCCAGCAGTCCCCCTGACAGCGCCAAAAACATTCAGTACTTC.

The chain couples TRBV7-2 to TRBJ2-1; D is tentatively TRBD1 or TRBD2 (5 bases each). Germline V gene lookup returns CDR1 SGHTA and CDR2 FQGNSA. This CDR3 region has 16 residues. The V and J ends lost 0 bases and 8 bases respectively, with 17 bases between them. The CDR3 reads CASSLATSTGLYEQFF. The CDR3 DNA sequence: TGTGCCAGCAGCTTAGCTACTTCGACGGGGCTTTATGAGCAGTTCTTC. Looking up the rest from reference TRBV7-2 and TRBJ2-1 gives the full variable domain: GAGVSQSPSNKVTEKGKDVELRCDPISGHTALYWYRQSLGQGLEFLIYFQGNSAPDKSGLPSDRFSAERTGGSVSTLTIQRTQQEDSAVYLCASSLATSTGLYEQFFGPGTRLTVL.

This sequence joins TRBV15 and TRBJ2-2; perhaps TRBD2 as D (6 bases). The CDR3 runs 16 residues. Germline CDR1 reads LNHNV; CDR2 reads YYDKDF (reference sequence). V was cut by 0 bases and J by 4 bases, with 12 bases left in between. In DNA form, the CDR3 reads TGTGCCACCAGCAGAGATAGGGACTTGAGCACCGGGGAGCTGTTTTTT. As protein: CATSRDRDLSTGELFF.

This clonotype was observed a few times. The chain combines TRBV2 with TRBJ2-5; weak D call: TRBD1 (6 bases). Between the trimmed V and J ends, which lost 7 bases and 5 bases, there was a span of 29 bases. The CDR3 covers 18 residues. CDR1 SNHLY and CDR2 FYNNEI come from the germline V gene. The CDR3 spells CASTELTLQGEDGETQYF. DNA of the CDR3: TGTGCCAGCACCGAACTAACATTACAGGGAGAGGACGGCGAGACCCAGTACTTC.

The rearrangement joins TRBV29-1 to TRBJ2-5; 12 bases line up with TRBD2. V lost 4 bases, J lost 11 bases, and 14 bases stayed unmatched. The CDR3 has 15 amino acids. Germline V lookup: CDR1 SQVTM, CDR2 ANQGSEA. In DNA form, the CDR3 reads TGCAGCGTTGGACTAGCGGGAGTTGGTGTCGGGGAGCAGTACTTC. Translated: CSVGLAGVGVGEQYF. The whole variable domain, remainder taken from reference TRBV29-1 and TRBJ2-5, is SAVISQKPSRDICQRGTSLTIQCQVDSQVTMMFWYRQQPGQSLTLIATANQGSEATYESGFVIDKFPISRPNLTFSTLTVSNMSPEDSSIYLCSVGLAGVGVGEQYFGPGTRLLVL.

This clonotype was found a few times. The chain combines TRBV20-1 with TRBJ2-3; D is possibly TRBD1 or TRBD2 (5 bases each). CDR1 DFQATT and CDR2 SNEGSKA come from the germline V gene (reference sequence). V was shortened by 5 bases and J by 6 bases, with 15 bases between the two germline ends. This CDR3 is 13 amino acids long. Written as DNA, the CDR3 is TGCAGTGCTCCCGGGACCGGCGTGGATACGCAGTATTTT. It codes for CSAPGTGVDTQYF.

This rearrangement joins TRBV5-6 to TRBJ2-7, with D hard to call. This CDR3 is built from 12 residues. Between the trimmed V and J ends, which lost 6 bases and 2 bases, there was a span of 9 bases. Germline CDR1 is SGHDT and CDR2 is YYEEEE. The CDR3 spells CASTDKAYEQYF. For the CDR3, the DNA is TGTGCCAGCACCGACAAGGCCTACGAGCAGTACTTC.

This clonotype was found a few times. The chain combines TRBV20-1 with TRBJ2-3; a possible D gene is TRBD2 (6 bases). Germline V lookup: CDR1 DFQATT, CDR2 SNEGSKA (reference sequence). Trimming took off 1 base at V and 2 bases at J, with 19 bases between the two ends. The CDR3 length is 17 residues. For the CDR3, the DNA is TGCAGTGCTAGAGGATGGGCCGGGAGCCAGTACACAGATACGCAGTATTTT. Translation: CSARGWAGSQYTDTQYF.

The V and J genes are TRBV10-3 and TRBJ1-2; no firm D call. This CDR3 has 14 amino acids. Per the germline V gene, CDR1 is ENHRY and CDR2 is SYGVKD. V shed 3 bases and J shed 2 bases, with 10 bases lying between them. The CDR3 DNA reads TGTGCCATCAGTGACGGGAGGTTGAACTATGGCTACACCTTC. Translated, it gives CAISDGRLNYGYTF.

The V and J genes are TRBV29-1 and TRBJ2-7, with D maybe TRBD2 (5 bases). From germline, CDR1 is SQVTM and CDR2 ANQGSEA. The V end lost 3 bases, the J end lost 3 bases, and 9 bases lay between the germline ends. The CDR3 totals 12 residues. The CDR3 sequence is CSVDNGNYEQYF. As DNA, the CDR3 is TGCAGCGTTGACAACGGGAACTACGAGCAGTACTTC.

The rearrangement uses TRBV6-5 and TRBJ1-6; D call uncertain. Trimming removed 7 bases from V and 7 bases from J, with 14 bases in between. The CDR3 contains 14 residues. Germline V lookup: CDR1 MNHEY, CDR2 SVGAGI. CDR3 sequence reads: CASTPRSGNSPLHF. The CDR3 nucleotides read TGTGCCAGCACCCCTCGGTCGGGGAATTCACCCCTCCACTTT.

This clonotype was recorded a few times. The chain employs TRBV7-8 and TRBJ2-1, with 8 bases aligning to TRBD2. Per germline, CDR1 SGHVS and CDR2 FQNEAQ. This CDR3 is 13 amino acids long. V lost 5 bases, J lost 8 bases, and 5 bases stayed unmatched. DNA for the CDR3: TGTGCCAGCAGCCGGCGGACTAGCCATGAGCAGTTCTTC. It codes for CASSRRTSHEQFF. The variable domain in full, completed from reference TRBV7-8 and TRBJ2-1, reads GAGVSQSPRYKVAKRGQDVALRCDPISGHVSLFWYQQALGQGPEFLTYFQNEAQLDKSGLPSDRFFAERPEGSVSTLKIQRTQQEDSAVYLCASSRRTSHEQFFGPGTRLTVL.

Concerning this clonotype itself: Given a much more abundant clone one base away, this may be a read error. The chain uses TRBV6-4 and TRBJ1-2, with unresolved D. This CDR3 spans 13 amino acids. The V gene lost 6 bases and the J gene lost 5 bases, with 13 bases spanning the gap. Germline V gene lookup returns CDR1 MRHNA and CDR2 SNTAGT. The CDR3 DNA sequence: TGTGCCAGCAGGGAGTCCGGAGCGTATGGCTACACCTTC. Protein sequence: CASRESGAYGYTF.

Written as DNA, the CDR3 is TGCGCCAGCAGCCAAGCGGGACAGCTGTATGGCTACACCTTC. Protein sequence: CASSQAGQLYGYTF. The chain carries TRBV4-1 and TRBJ1-2; 7 bases fit TRBD1. The J segment lost 5 bases and the V segment lost 1 base, leaving 4 bases of the junction unmatched. This CDR3 is 14 amino acids long. Germline-derived CDR1 and CDR2 are MGHRA and YSYEKL.

The chain employs TRBV20-1 and TRBJ1-1; no reliable D call. Germline assignment: CDR1 DFQATT and CDR2 SNEGSKA (reference sequence). The CDR3 is made up of 15 amino acids. The V and J ends lost 3 bases and 5 bases respectively, with 19 bases between them. The DNA of the CDR3 is TGCAGTGCTAGTGGGATGAGGGCGGTGGGGACTGAAGCTTTCTTT. Its protein product is CSASGMRAVGTEAFF.

This clonotype was seen at least ten times. The chain recombines TRBV20-1 with TRBJ2-7; the D gene is possibly TRBD2 (6 bases). V was pared by 3 bases and J by 6 bases, with 15 bases between. The CDR3 consists of 13 residues. Germline values: CDR1 DFQATT, CDR2 SNEGSKA (reference sequence). The CDR3 spells CSASRRDPGEQYF. In nucleotides, the CDR3 is TGCAGTGCTAGTAGGCGGGACCCTGGCGAGCAGTACTTC.

In this sample, this clonotype turned up many times. This chain joins TRBV7-2 and TRBJ1-2, with D possibly TRBD1 on 6 matching bases. The CDR3 contains 14 residues. V lost 5 bases and J lost 7, with 17 bases in between. Per germline, CDR1 SGHTA and CDR2 FQGNSA. The CDR3 DNA reads as TGTGCCAGCAGCGCCCACACAGGGTTAAGTGGCTACACCTTC. Translating it yields CASSAHTGLSGYTF.

The table lists this clonotype with a few counts. The rearrangement links TRBV7-9 to TRBJ2-5, with 9 bases identical to TRBD1. Trimming at V came to 5 bases and at J to 4 bases, leaving 8 bases not matched to a gene. The V gene's germline CDR1 is SEHNR and CDR2 FQNEAQ (reference sequence). CDR3 length: 15 residues. The CDR3 bases are TGTGCCAGCAGCCAATACGGGACAGGGCGAGAGACCCAGTACTTC. It translates to CASSQYGTGRETQYF.

On this clonotype: It is likely a read error, because the conserved phenylalanine at the end of the CDR3 is missing. The chain links TRBV5-4 to TRBJ2-1; no definite D call. Germline V CDR1 and CDR2: SGHNT, YYREEE (reference sequence). V was cut by 0 bases and J by 10 bases, with 8 bases left in between. The CDR3 consists of 12 residues. The CDR3 loop reads CASSLGVNEQFV. The CDR3 DNA sequence: TGTGCCAGCAGCTTGGGGGTTAACGAGCAGTTCGTC.

V and J are TRBV3-1 and TRBJ2-1; 8 bases agree with TRBD2. This CDR3 comprises 17 residues. After removal of 3 bases from V and 1 base from J, the junction contained 8 bases not matched to a gene. Germline CDR1 reads LGHDT; CDR2 reads YNNKEL (reference sequence). The CDR3 bases are TGTGCCAGCAGCCACCGCGCGGGAGGTTTTTCCTACAATGAGCAGTTCTTC. Its protein product is CASSHRAGGFSYNEQFF.

This clonotype was observed a few times. The chain joins TRBV3-1 to TRBJ2-1, with D possibly matching TRBD1 (6 bases). The germline V and J ends were trimmed by 4 bases and 0 bases, with 16 bases remaining between them. The CDR3 runs to 17 residues. Germline V lookup: CDR1 LGHDT, CDR2 YNNKEL (reference sequence). CDR3 protein: CASSPNTGSSSYNEQFF. CDR3 in DNA: TGTGCCAGCAGCCCTAACACAGGGTCGAGCTCCTACAATGAGCAGTTCTTC.